The rows below give T cell receptor beta chains drawn from one sample of a study of cytomegalovirus exposure and HLA in healthy donors. Here immunoSEQ multiplex PCR was the method, and the copy in TCRdb shows in-frame clones only, minus some. The sample comprises approximately 160,000 clones, 70% to 85% of which are singletons, and 4.5% to 5.5% rests with the top ten. Sequenced material: PBMCs. These receptors originate from a man aged 18 to 29 in good health and CMV-seronegative. Both conserved end residues are part of each CDR3. The D gene is left open where the match is weak. Clone size is shown for a subset of rows, as once, few, many or a class of expanded clone.

d_gene: -
v_gene: TRBV25-1
j_gene: TRBJ1-4
abundance: few
CDR3aa: CASSGRVTTNEKLFF
CDR3nt: TGTGCCAGCAGTGGACGGGTAACAACTAATGAAAAACTGTTTTTT

d_gene: TRBD1
v_gene: TRBV19
j_gene: TRBJ1-5
abundance: -
CDR3aa: CASSIFTGGEQPQHF
CDR3nt: TGTGCCAGTAGTATCTTCACAGGGGGTGAACAGCCCCAGCATTTT

d_gene: -
v_gene: TRBV12-5
j_gene: TRBJ1-4
abundance: -
CDR3aa: CASGLDQWGGTNEKLFF
CDR3nt: TGTGCTAGTGGTTTGGACCAGTGGGGGGGCACTAATGAAAAACTGTTTTTT

d_gene: TRBD1
v_gene: TRBV6-6
j_gene: TRBJ1-1
abundance: -
CDR3aa: CASNEIAGQGVTEAFF
CDR3nt: TGTGCCAGCAACGAGATAGCTGGACAGGGGGTTACTGAAGCTTTCTTT

d_gene: TRBD2
v_gene: TRBV6-4
j_gene: TRBJ2-2
abundance: -
CDR3aa: CASSESGSFTGELFF
CDR3nt: TGTGCCAGCAGTGAGAGCGGGAGTTTTACCGGGGAGCTGTTTTTT

d_gene: -
v_gene: TRBV5-6
j_gene: TRBJ1-4
abundance: -
CDR3aa: CASSLDRSGVNEKLFF
CDR3nt: TGTGCCAGCAGCTTGGATCGGTCGGGTGTTAATGAAAAACTGTTTTTT

d_gene: TRBD2
v_gene: TRBV5-6
j_gene: TRBJ2-1
abundance: -
CDR3aa: CASSPGTSGNHEQFF
CDR3nt: TGTGCCAGCAGCCCCGGGACTAGCGGGAACCATGAGCAGTTCTTC

d_gene: -
v_gene: TRBV5-1
j_gene: TRBJ2-7
abundance: -
CDR3aa: CASSLGPGLFDEQYF
CDR3nt: TGCGCCAGCAGCTTGGGGCCGGGACTGTTTGACGAGCAGTACTTC

d_gene: TRBD2
v_gene: TRBV7-9
j_gene: TRBJ2-5
abundance: -
CDR3aa: CASSWTGGTSAVGETQYF
CDR3nt: TGTGCCAGCAGCTGGACAGGCGGGACTAGCGCCGTGGGAGAGACCCAGTACTTC

d_gene: TRBD1
v_gene: TRBV28
j_gene: TRBJ1-3
abundance: once
CDR3aa: CASSPWGQGGNTIYF
CDR3nt: TGTGCCAGCAGTCCCTGGGGACAGGGAGGAAACACCATATATTTT

d_gene: TRBD2
v_gene: TRBV27
j_gene: TRBJ2-7
abundance: once
CDR3aa: CASSSLMGLAAYEQYF
CDR3nt: TGTGCCAGCAGTAGCCTTATGGGACTAGCGGCCTACGAGCAGTACTTC

d_gene: TRBD2
v_gene: TRBV2
j_gene: TRBJ2-2
abundance: -
CDR3aa: CASKTSGGPGELFF
CDR3nt: TGTGCCAGCAAGACTAGCGGGGGCCCCGGGGAGCTGTTTTTT

d_gene: TRBD2
v_gene: TRBV10-3
j_gene: TRBJ2-1
abundance: -
CDR3aa: CAISESGGLAGNEQFF
CDR3nt: TGTGCCATCAGTGAGTCGGGAGGACTAGCGGGAAATGAGCAGTTCTTC

d_gene: -
v_gene: TRBV11-2
j_gene: TRBJ2-2
abundance: -
CDR3aa: CASSLTHTGELFF
CDR3nt: TGTGCCAGCAGCTTGACACATACCGGGGAGCTGTTTTTT

d_gene: -
v_gene: TRBV6-5
j_gene: TRBJ1-3
abundance: few
CDR3aa: CASSFSLAGNTIYF
CDR3nt: TGTGCCAGCAGTTTTTCTCTCGCTGGAAACACCATATATTTT

d_gene: -
v_gene: TRBV5-4
j_gene: TRBJ1-6
abundance: -
CDR3aa: CASSLAGNSPLHF
CDR3nt: TGTGCCAGCAGCTTGGCGGGGAATTCACCCCTCCACTTT

d_gene: -
v_gene: TRBV19
j_gene: TRBJ1-6
abundance: -
CDR3aa: CASSIGERLYNSPLHF
CDR3nt: TGTGCCAGTAGTATAGGGGAGCGGCTCTATAATTCACCCCTCCACTTT

d_gene: -
v_gene: TRBV7-9
j_gene: TRBJ1-1
abundance: -
CDR3aa: CASSFEEGTEAFF
CDR3nt: TGTGCCAGCAGCTTTGAGGAGGGCACTGAAGCTTTCTTT

d_gene: -
v_gene: TRBV5-1
j_gene: TRBJ1-1
abundance: -
CDR3aa: CASSPGIEAFF
CDR3nt: TGCGCCAGCAGCCCGGGGATTGAAGCTTTCTTT

d_gene: -
v_gene: TRBV29-1
j_gene: TRBJ2-2
abundance: -
CDR3aa: CSVGFQGWSGELFF
CDR3nt: TGCAGCGTTGGTTTCCAGGGGTGGTCCGGGGAGCTGTTTTTT

d_gene: TRBD1
v_gene: TRBV19
j_gene: TRBJ2-7
abundance: -
CDR3aa: CASSKQGLPYEQYF
CDR3nt: TGTGCCAGTAGTAAACAGGGGCTACCATACGAGCAGTACTTC

d_gene: -
v_gene: TRBV9
j_gene: TRBJ2-7
abundance: -
CDR3aa: CASSRSGRSDEQYF
CDR3nt: TGTGCCAGCAGCCGATCGGGAAGGAGCGACGAGCAGTACTTC

d_gene: TRBD1
v_gene: TRBV18
j_gene: TRBJ1-2
abundance: once
CDR3aa: CASSPDRDYGYTF
CDR3nt: TGTGCCAGCTCACCAGACAGGGATTATGGCTACACCTTC

d_gene: TRBD1
v_gene: TRBV5-8
j_gene: TRBJ2-7
abundance: few
CDR3aa: CASSLGQGHYEQYF
CDR3nt: TGTGCCAGCAGCCTGGGACAGGGTCACTACGAGCAGTACTTC

d_gene: TRBD2
v_gene: TRBV15
j_gene: TRBJ2-7
abundance: -
CDR3aa: CATSRGNTAGPYEQYF
CDR3nt: TGTGCCACCAGCAGAGGTAACACAGCGGGACCCTACGAGCAGTACTTC

d_gene: -
v_gene: TRBV18
j_gene: TRBJ1-3
abundance: -
CDR3aa: CASSPQESSGNTIYF
CDR3nt: TGTGCCAGCTCACCACAGGAGAGCTCTGGAAACACCATATATTTT

d_gene: -
v_gene: TRBV4-3
j_gene: TRBJ1-2
abundance: -
CDR3aa: CASSQDFQGFHGYTF
CDR3nt: TGCGCCAGCAGCCAAGATTTTCAGGGGTTCCATGGCTACACCTTC

d_gene: -
v_gene: TRBV18
j_gene: TRBJ2-5
abundance: -
CDR3aa: CASSRSAGKETQYF
CDR3nt: TGTGCCAGCTCACGGTCGGCGGGGAAAGAGACCCAGTACTTC

d_gene: -
v_gene: TRBV25-1
j_gene: TRBJ2-3
abundance: -
CDR3aa: CASSPQRGFSTDTQYF
CDR3nt: TGTGCCAGCAGCCCGCAGAGGGGGTTTAGCACAGATACGCAGTATTTT

d_gene: TRBD1
v_gene: TRBV2
j_gene: TRBJ2-7
abundance: -
CDR3aa: CAKRDSSYEQYF
CDR3nt: TGTGCCAAACGGGACAGCTCCTACGAGCAGTACTTC

d_gene: -
v_gene: TRBV15
j_gene: TRBJ2-2
abundance: -
CDR3aa: CATSSQRTRTGELFF
CDR3nt: TGTGCCACCAGCAGTCAAAGGACACGGACCGGGGAGCTGTTTTTT

d_gene: -
v_gene: TRBV27
j_gene: TRBJ2-3
abundance: -
CDR3aa: CASSSGLLSQYF
CDR3nt: TGTGCCAGCAGTTCAGGACTACTGTCGCAGTATTTT

d_gene: TRBD2
v_gene: TRBV5-6
j_gene: TRBJ2-1
abundance: few
CDR3aa: CASSLTSGRAKFF
CDR3nt: TGTGCCAGCAGCTTGACTAGCGGGAGGGCTAAGTTCTTC

d_gene: TRBD1
v_gene: TRBV5-1
j_gene: TRBJ2-5
abundance: -
CDR3aa: CASSLTGDRPQETQYF
CDR3nt: TGCGCCAGCAGCTTGACCGGGGACAGGCCACAAGAGACCCAGTACTTC

d_gene: -
v_gene: TRBV28
j_gene: TRBJ2-7
abundance: -
CDR3aa: CASSSRVEQYF
CDR3nt: TGTGCCAGCAGCAGCAGGGTCGAGCAGTACTTC

d_gene: -
v_gene: TRBV9
j_gene: TRBJ1-1
abundance: -
CDR3aa: CASTFLGGMNTEAFF
CDR3nt: TGTGCCAGCACTTTTTTGGGGGGGATGAACACTGAAGCTTTCTTT

d_gene: TRBD1
v_gene: TRBV28
j_gene: TRBJ1-2
abundance: -
CDR3aa: CASSLGAGQYGYTF
CDR3nt: TGTGCCAGCAGTTTAGGTGCGGGACAGTATGGCTACACCTTC

d_gene: TRBD2
v_gene: TRBV6-4
j_gene: TRBJ2-1
abundance: -
CDR3aa: CASSQGLAVNEQFF
CDR3nt: TGTGCCAGCAGTCAGGGACTAGCGGTTAATGAGCAGTTCTTC

d_gene: -
v_gene: TRBV9
j_gene: TRBJ1-1
abundance: few
CDR3aa: CASSVDGGFTNTEAFF
CDR3nt: TGTGCCAGCAGCGTAGATGGGGGCTTCACGAACACTGAAGCTTTCTTT

d_gene: -
v_gene: TRBV7-6
j_gene: TRBJ1-1
abundance: -
CDR3aa: CASSLQGSTENTEAFF
CDR3nt: TGTGCCAGCAGTTTACAGGGTTCGACGGAAAACACTGAAGCTTTCTTT